This T cell receptor beta chain was found in a study of T cells in women clearing cervical HPV infection. Study-wide context: Case blood was drawn when the lesion was first found; control blood after infection became undetectable. HLA type stays a possible confounder, typing being limited. Whole-study findings and limits: Controls had more TRBV6-7 (approximately 0.16%) than cases (around 0.11%). Unknown T-cell numbers per sample may underlie the richness differences.

As to this clone: Antigen unknown. The CDR3 goes on 3 residues after the read ends, and that part is filled in from the germline J gene.

Using immunoSEQ multiplex PCR, the repertoire was profiled, and TCRdb retains in-frame clones only, with some absent. This table holds 30,000 to 40,000 clones. The germline CDR1 and CDR2 sequences are SGHRS and YFSETQ. V was shortened by 1 base and J by 3 bases, with 14 bases between the two germline ends. The CDR3 runs 15 residues. The sequence was collected from a woman aged 18 to 75 with a cervical HPV16 infection that either progressed to CIN3+ or cleared (not recorded which). Material for sequencing was blood buffy coat. This rearrangement joins TRBV5-1 to TRBJ2-7, with D possibly called TRBD1 or TRBD2 (5 bases each). Incomplete CDR3 DNA: TGCGCCAGCAGCTTGTATGGGAGACAGAGCTACGAG. It is translated as CASSLYGRQSYE. The complete CDR3 reads CASSLYGRQSYEQYF.